This T cell receptor (beta chain) is from a study of cytomegalovirus exposure and HLA in healthy donors. The V gene lost 2 bases and the J gene lost 5 bases, with 15 bases spanning the gap. Germline values: CDR1 SGHTA, CDR2 FQGNSA. The CDR3 extends over 15 amino acids. Turning to this clone: Its antigen is not identified.

The data were produced by immunoSEQ multiplex PCR, yet TCRdb's version contains in-frame clones alone and is incomplete. In the table there are under 200,000 clones, roughly nine tenths of which are singletons. Broader study findings: Investigators reported approximately 170 TCR beta chains as tied to cytomegalovirus. In vitro assays verified that a few CMV-associated chains recognized CMV antigens specifically.

The chain employs TRBV7-2 and TRBJ2-5, with D tentatively TRBD1 or TRBD2 (6 bases each). The TCR sequence derives from a woman under 40 in good health and CMV-seronegative. The specimen was PBMCs. The CDR3 protein is CASSLRWGAGETQYF. The CDR3 DNA is TGTGCCAGCAGCTTAAGGTGGGGGGCAGGGGAGACCCAGTACTTC.